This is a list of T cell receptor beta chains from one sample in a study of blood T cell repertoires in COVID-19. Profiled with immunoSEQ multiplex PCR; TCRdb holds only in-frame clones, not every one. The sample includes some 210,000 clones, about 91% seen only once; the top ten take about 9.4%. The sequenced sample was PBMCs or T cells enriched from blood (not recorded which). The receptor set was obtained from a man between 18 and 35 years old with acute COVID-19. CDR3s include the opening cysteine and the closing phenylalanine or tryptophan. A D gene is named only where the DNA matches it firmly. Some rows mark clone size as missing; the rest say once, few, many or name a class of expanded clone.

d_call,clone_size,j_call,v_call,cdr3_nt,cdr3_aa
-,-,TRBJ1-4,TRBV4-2,TGTGCCAGCAGCCAAGAGGGAGGCGGGAGGGAAAAACTGTTTTTT,CASSQEGGGREKLFF
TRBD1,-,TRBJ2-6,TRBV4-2,TGTGCCAGCAGCCTCGGGACAGGGAACTCTGGGGCCAACGTCCTGACTTTC,CASSLGTGNSGANVLTF
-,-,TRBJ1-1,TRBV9,TGTGCCAGCAGACGGGTCTTGAACACTGAAGCTTTCTTT,CASRRVLNTEAFF
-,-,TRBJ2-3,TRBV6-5,TGTGCCAGCAGTTCGGACACTGTCCCAGATACGCAGTATTTT,CASSSDTVPDTQYF
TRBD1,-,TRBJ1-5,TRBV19,TGTGCCAGTACCTCATCCCCCCGGACAGGGCCCCAGCATTTT,CASTSSPRTGPQHF
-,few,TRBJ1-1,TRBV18,TGTGCCAGCTCATCCGATTCGGGGGGACGCACTGAAGCTTTCTTT,CASSSDSGGRTEAFF
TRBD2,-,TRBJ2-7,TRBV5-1,TGCGCCAGCAGCCTTGGGACTAGCGGCCCCTACGAGCAGTACTTC,CASSLGTSGPYEQYF
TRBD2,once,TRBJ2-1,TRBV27,TGTGCCAGCAGTTCACTAGGACTAGCGGGAGGATCCAATGAGCAGTTCTTC,CASSSLGLAGGSNEQFF
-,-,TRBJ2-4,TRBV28,TGTGCCAGCAGTTCCTTACAACTAGGAAACATTCAGTACTTC,CASSSLQLGNIQYF
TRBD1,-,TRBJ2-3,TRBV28,TGTGCCAGCAGTTTGGACAGGGGGTCAGATACGCAGTATTTT,CASSLDRGSDTQYF
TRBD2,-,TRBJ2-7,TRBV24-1,TGTGCCACCAGTGATTCCACGACTAGCGGGCGCCCTCTGAGCTCCTACGAGCAGTACTTC,CATSDSTTSGRPLSSYEQYF
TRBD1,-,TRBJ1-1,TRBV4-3,TGCGCCAGCAGCCCGGGGACAGGCAACACTGAAGCTTTCTTT,CASSPGTGNTEAFF
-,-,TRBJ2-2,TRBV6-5,TGTGCCAGCAGGGCAGGGTCGAACAAGGAGCTGTTTTTT,CASRAGSNKELFF
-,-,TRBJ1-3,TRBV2,TGTGCCAGCAGCGGGGACATCTCTGGAAACACCATATATTTT,CASSGDISGNTIYF
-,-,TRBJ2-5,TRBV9,TGTGCCAGCAGCCCTGGGCTAGCGAACCAAGAGACCCAGTACTTC,CASSPGLANQETQYF
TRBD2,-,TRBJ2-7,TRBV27,TGTGCCTCCCGAGCGGGGACTACCGCCTACGAGCAGTACTTC,CASRAGTTAYEQYF
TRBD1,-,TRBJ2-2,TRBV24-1,TGTGCCACCAGTGATTTACCCGACAGGGCAATGAACACCGGGGAGCTGTTTTTT,CATSDLPDRAMNTGELFF
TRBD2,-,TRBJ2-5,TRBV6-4,TGTGCCAGCAGTGACTCAGGAGGGAGGGAGAAGGCCCAGTACTTC,CASSDSGGREKAQYF
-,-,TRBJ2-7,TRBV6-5,TGTGCCAGCAGTTACTCTACCAGGGGCTACGAGCAGTACTTC,CASSYSTRGYEQYF
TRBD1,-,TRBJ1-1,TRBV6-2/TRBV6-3,TGTGCCAGCAGTTATCCAGGACAGGGGCAAAACACTGAAGCTTTCTTT,CASSYPGQGQNTEAFF
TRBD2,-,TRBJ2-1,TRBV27,TGTGCCAGCAGTTTGGGTCTAGCGGGAGAAAGGGTCTTC,CASSLGLAGERVF
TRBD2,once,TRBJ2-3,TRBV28,TGTGCCAGCAGTCTCTCAGCGGGAGGGCCGTCGGTCACAGATACGCAGTATTTT,CASSLSAGGPSVTDTQYF
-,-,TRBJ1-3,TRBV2,TGTGCCAGCAGTGCCGGGGTCGTCGGAAACACCATATATTTT,CASSAGVVGNTIYF
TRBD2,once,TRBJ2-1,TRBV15,TGTGCCACCAGCAGAGGACTAGCGTTGTACAATGAGCAGTTCTTC,CATSRGLALYNEQFF
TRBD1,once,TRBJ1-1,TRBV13,TGTGCCAGCAGCTCAAGAGGGGGACAGGTTGGTACTGAAGCTTTCTTT,CASSSRGGQVGTEAFF